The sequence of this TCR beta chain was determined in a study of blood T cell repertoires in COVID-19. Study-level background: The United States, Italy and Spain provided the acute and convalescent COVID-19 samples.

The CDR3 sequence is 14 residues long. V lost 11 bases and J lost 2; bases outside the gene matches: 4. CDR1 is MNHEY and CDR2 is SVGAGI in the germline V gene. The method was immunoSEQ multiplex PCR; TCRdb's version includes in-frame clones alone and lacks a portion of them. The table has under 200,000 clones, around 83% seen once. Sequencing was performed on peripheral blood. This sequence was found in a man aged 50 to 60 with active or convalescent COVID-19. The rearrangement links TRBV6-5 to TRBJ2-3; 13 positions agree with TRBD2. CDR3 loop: CAGGLAGATDTQYF. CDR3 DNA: TGTGCCGGCGGACTAGCGGGAGCCACAGATACGCAGTATTTT.